This entry lists 27 T cell receptor beta chains sequenced from one sample in a study of type 1 and type 2 diabetes patients. PCR was run on genomic DNA. Amplification of the beta chain CDR3 used 30 forward and 13 reverse multiplex primers. One entry per CDR3 protein results from TCRdb running MiXCR on the multiplex PCR reads. This table holds about 250,000 distinct CDR3 sequences, approximately 45% found once. Material: peripheral blood mononuclear cells (PBMCs). Source of these receptors: a man younger than 30 with type 2 diabetes.

This rearrangement joins TRBV27 to TRBJ1-2; perhaps TRBD1 as D (6 bases). V was clipped by 10 bases and J by 0 bases, with 24 bases between them. The CDR3 is made up of 17 amino acids. The germline V gene has CDR1 MNHEY and CDR2 SMNVEV (reference sequence). CDR3 residues: CAILYREMGVANYGYTF. The CDR3 nucleotides read TGTGCCATCCTCTACAGGGAGATGGGTGTCGCTAACTATGGCTACACCTTC.

V and J are TRBV14 and TRBJ2-5; TRBD2 agrees at 9 bases. Germline lookup yields CDR1 SGHDN and CDR2 FVKESK. This CDR3 is built from 17 residues. The junction had 8 bases not matched to a gene; V was cut back by 0 bases and J by 3 bases. The chain's CDR3 is CASSQDSLAGKKETQYF. The CDR3 DNA follows: TGTGCCAGCAGCCAAGATAGTCTAGCGGGGAAAAAAGAGACCCAGTACTTC.

This clonotype was counted a few times. The CDR3: CSVIRGAGELFF. The CDR3 DNA is TGCAGCGTAATTCGGGGGGCCGGGGAGCTGTTTTTT. The V gene is TRBV29-1, the J gene TRBJ2-2; 7 nucleotides line up with TRBD2. J lost 6 bases, V lost 6 bases, and 4 bases had no gene match. The CDR3 length is 12 residues. Germline V lookup: CDR1 SQVTM, CDR2 ANQGSEA.

The V call is TRBV20-1, the J call TRBJ2-7; D possibly corresponds to TRBD1 (5 bases). This CDR3 is built from 14 residues. Looked up from germline, CDR1 is DFQATT and CDR2 is SNEGSKA (reference sequence). Trimming took 1 base from V and 3 from J, leaving 13 bases between them. CDR3 DNA sequence: TGCAGTGCTAGAGTGGCCAGGGATTACTACGAGCAGTACTTC. Protein: CSARVARDYYEQYF.

Only a few counts were recorded for this clonotype. The V call is TRBV19, the J call TRBJ2-5; no clear D. Germline values: CDR1 LNHDA, CDR2 SQIVND (reference sequence). Trimming stripped 0 bases from V and 6 bases from J, with 14 bases between. This CDR3 region has 15 residues. The CDR3 reads CASSIDSTVGKTQYF. The CDR3 DNA sequence: TGTGCCAGTAGTATAGACAGCACGGTGGGAAAGACCCAGTACTTC.

The chain recombines TRBV2 with TRBJ1-6; D uncertain. Per germline, CDR1 SNHLY and CDR2 FYNNEI. This CDR3 is 11 amino acids long. V lost 11 bases to trimming and J lost 7 bases, with 9 bases between them. The CDR3 region has the DNA TGTGCCTGGAGGGCCAATTCACCCCTCCACTTT. It translates to CAWRANSPLHF.

This sequence joins TRBV19 and TRBJ2-7; possibly TRBD1 or TRBD2 for D (5 bases each). The better agreement between TRBJ2-1 and the DNA end casts doubt on the J call. Germline V gives CDR1 LNHDA, CDR2 SQIVND (reference sequence). This CDR3 is 14 amino acids long. DNA for the CDR3: TGTGCCAGTAGTATTGGGGGAGTGAGGAGTGAGCAGTTCTTC. Protein: CASSIGGVRSEQFF.

Many counts were recorded for this clonotype. J is TRBJ2-7 and V is TRBV20-1; D not certain. There are 15 residues in the CDR3. CDR1 is DFQATT, CDR2 SNEGSKA, per germline (reference sequence). Deletions cut 1 base from V and 2 bases from J, with 15 bases between. CDR3 sequence (DNA): TGCAGTGCTAGAGGGGCCCGGGCGTACCCCTACGAGCAGTACTTC. Its translation is CSARGARAYPYEQYF.

The gene calls are TRBV5-1 and TRBJ2-2; D unclear. Germline CDR1 is SGHRS and CDR2 is YFSETQ. The CDR3 is 12 amino acids. The V end lost 4 bases, the J end lost 8 bases, and 9 bases lay between the germline ends. In nucleotides, the CDR3 is TGCGCCAGCAGCCTCCCGGTAGGGGAGCTGTTTTTT. Translation: CASSLPVGELFF.

This chain connects TRBV15 to TRBJ2-2, with 7 nucleotides matching TRBD1. Germline V gives CDR1 LNHNV, CDR2 YYDKDF (reference sequence). Germline trimming cut 4 bases from V and 6 bases from J; bases unmatched to any gene: 5. This CDR3 comprises 14 residues. The CDR3 reads CATSTRTGAGELFF. CDR3 in DNA: TGTGCCACCAGCACACGAACAGGGGCCGGGGAGCTGTTTTTT.

The rearrangement links TRBV24-1 to TRBJ2-5; D is uncertain. CDR3 length equals 13 residues. Trimming removed 7 bases from V and 7 bases from J, with 15 bases in between. CDR1 and CDR2 from the germline V gene are KGHDR and SFDVKD. The CDR3 region is CATRSSGSVTQYF. For the CDR3, the DNA is TGTGCCACCAGAAGCTCGGGTTCGGTGACCCAGTACTTC.

The V and J genes are TRBV19 and TRBJ2-5, with D perhaps matching TRBD2 (6 bases). The J call may be faulty, since TRBJ2-1 better matches the DNA end. CDR3 length: 14 residues. Germline V CDR1 and CDR2: LNHDA, SQIVND (reference sequence). The CDR3 loop reads CASSPAGWVDEQFF. The CDR3 nucleotides are TGTGCCAGTAGTCCGGCGGGATGGGTGGATGAGCAGTTCTTC.

There are a few counts of this clonotype. The chain is built from TRBV29-1 and TRBJ2-2; D not certain. Germline lookup yields CDR1 SQVTM and CDR2 ANQGSEA. The CDR3 is 11 amino acids. V lost 6 bases and J lost 6, with 8 bases in between. CDR3 coding DNA: TGCAGCGTACGAGATCCCGGGGAGCTGTTTTTT. Amino acids: CSVRDPGELFF.

This sequence joins TRBV2 and TRBJ2-2; 10 bases fit TRBD1. CDR1 and CDR2 (germline): SNHLY, FYNNEI. The CDR3 length is 13 residues. V dropped 6 bases and J dropped 6; count of bases not matched to a gene: 1. CDR3 residues: CASRDRGSGELFF. The CDR3 DNA reads TGTGCCAGCAGGGACAGGGGGTCCGGGGAGCTGTTTTTT.

This CDR3 is CASSPRQGSYLNYGYTF. The DNA for the CDR3 is TGCGCCAGCAGCCCCAGACAGGGATCGTACCTAAACTATGGCTACACCTTC. The chain links TRBV5-1 to TRBJ1-2; 7 bases map to TRBD1. This CDR3 spans 17 amino acids. Germline-derived CDR1 and CDR2 are SGHRS and YFSETQ. The ends lost 4 bases at V and 2 bases at J; junction bases unmatched: 14. Combining the CDR3 with reference TRBV5-1 and TRBJ1-2 gives the whole variable domain KAGVTQTPRYLIKTRGQQVTLSCSPISGHRSVSWYQQTPGQGLQFLFEYFSETQRNKGNFPGRFSGRQFSNSRSEMNVSTLELGDSALYLCASSPRQGSYLNYGYTFGSGTRLTVV.

The CDR3 DNA reads TGTGCCAGCAGTGTCAACCCCCAGTCCCGGGGTGGCTACACCTTC. This sequence encodes CASSVNPQSRGGYTF. The chain links TRBV6-1 to TRBJ1-2; unclear D gene. From germline, CDR1 is MNHNS and CDR2 SASEGT. The CDR3 is 15 amino acids. V lost 4 bases, J lost 7 bases, and 19 bases lay in between.

About this clonotype: A much larger clone differs by one base, so this may be a read error. The chain combines TRBV10-1 with TRBJ2-5; 8 positions match TRBD2. CDR3 length: 17 amino acids. Per germline, CDR1 WNHNN and CDR2 SYGVQD (reference sequence). Here the CDR3 reads CASSESKAGGGKETQHF. DNA for the CDR3: TGCGCCAGCAGTGAGTCGAAGGCGGGAGGTGGCAAAGAGACCCAGCACTTC.

This clonotype was counted ten times or more. The CDR3 sequence: CAWLQHNEQFF. For the CDR3, the DNA is TGTGCCTGGCTACAGCACAATGAGCAGTTCTTC. The rearrangement links TRBV30 to TRBJ2-1; D unclear. The CDR3 is 11 amino acids. Trimming removed 5 bases at V and 5 bases at J, with 7 bases between. Germline V gene data show CDR1 as GTSNPN and CDR2 as SVGIG (reference sequence).

The J gene is TRBJ2-7, the V gene TRBV28; D is uncertain. Germline values: CDR1 MDHEN, CDR2 SYDVKM. V lost 6 bases and J 3 bases, leaving 12 bases between the germline ends. The CDR3 runs 13 residues. CDR3 loop: CASSSGRSYEQYF. CDR3 nucleotides: TGTGCCAGCAGCTCCGGGCGGAGCTACGAGCAGTACTTC.

This clonotype came up once. Relative to the germline gene, one junction end is altered; a read error may explain this. The chain has TRBV6-5 and TRBJ1-6; a possible D gene is TRBD1 (5 bases). Germline values: CDR1 MNHEY, CDR2 SVGAGI. This CDR3 has 17 amino acids. The CDR3 loop reads CASSYSPQGSYNPPLHF. As DNA, the CDR3 is TGTGCCAGCAGTTACTCCCCCCAGGGCTCCTATAATCCACCCCTCCACTTT.

V is TRBV7-2 and J is TRBJ1-6; D not resolved. V dropped 5 bases and J dropped 0 bases, with 8 bases sitting between them. Germline CDR1 and CDR2: SGHTA and FQGNSA. The CDR3 spans 15 residues. The DNA for the CDR3 is TGTGCCAGCAGCCATCGGAGCTCCTATAATTCACCCCTCCACTTT. This gives the protein CASSHRSSYNSPLHF.

As DNA, the CDR3 is TGTGCCAGCACCGGGACAGCGACCTACGAGCAGTACTTC. Amino acid sequence: CASTGTATYEQYF. This chain uses TRBV10-3 with TRBJ2-7; 7 bases align to TRBD1. Per the germline V gene, CDR1 is ENHRY and CDR2 is SYGVKD. Germline trimming cut 10 bases from V and 2 bases from J; bases unmatched to any gene: 8. The CDR3 runs to 13 residues.

This clonotype showed up just a few times. The chain couples TRBV15 to TRBJ2-1; 12 nucleotides align to TRBD2. This CDR3 has 13 amino acids. The germline gives CDR1 LNHNV, CDR2 YYDKDF (reference sequence). The V gene end was trimmed by 8 bases and the J gene end by 4 bases; junction bases not matched to a gene: 0. As DNA, the CDR3 is TGTGCCACCGGGACTAGCGGGTACAATGAGCAGTTCTTC. This gives the protein CATGTSGYNEQFF.

This clonotype appeared a few times. The chain uses TRBV19 and TRBJ1-5; D not resolved. Looked up from germline, CDR1 is LNHDA and CDR2 is SQIVND (reference sequence). The CDR3 consists of 13 residues. V gave up 0 bases and J gave up 5 bases, with 5 bases separating them. This CDR3 reads CASSIDGYQPQHF. The CDR3 coding sequence is TGTGCCAGTAGTATAGATGGGTATCAGCCCCAGCATTTT.

This clonotype was seen a single time. CDR3 protein: CASSFYLGRESPLHF. CDR3 DNA sequence: TGTGCCAGCAGTTTCTATTTGGGCCGTGAATCACCCCTCCACTTT. The rearrangement joins TRBV27 to TRBJ1-6, with D unclear. This CDR3 region has 15 residues. Trimming left V 3 bases short and J 10 bases short, with 16 bases between. The germline gives CDR1 MNHEY, CDR2 SMNVEV (reference sequence).

The J gene is TRBJ2-7, the V gene TRBV27, with 8 bases matching TRBD1. J gave up 6 bases and V 5 bases, and 6 bases lay outside the gene matches. The CDR3 is 13 amino acids. The V gene's germline CDR1 is MNHEY and CDR2 SMNVEV (reference sequence). CDR3 sequence: CASSLQGAGEQYF. The DNA for the CDR3 is TGTGCCAGCAGTCTCCAGGGGGCTGGCGAGCAGTACTTC.

The chain couples TRBV19 to TRBJ1-5, with TRBD1 identical over 12 bases. The CDR3 spans 17 residues. Germline CDR1 and CDR2: LNHDA and SQIVND (reference sequence). V trimming: 9 bases; J trimming: 1 base; junction bases outside the gene matches: 10. The CDR3 is CASIAGTGGGSNQPQHF. CDR3 DNA: TGTGCCAGCATTGCCGGGACAGGGGGCGGCAGCAATCAGCCCCAGCATTTT.